The clone carrying this T cell receptor (beta chain) was found many times. RNA transcripts provided the template for amplifying TCR beta CDR3 regions. HTBI primers were employed in first-round RT-PCR, then a second-round multiplex PCR followed. TCRdb passed the multiplex PCR reads through MiXCR, listing each CDR3 protein once. The sample lists some 360,000 distinct CDR3 sequences, about 17% occurring once. Germline V gene lookup returns CDR1 MNHNS and CDR2 SASEGT. Trimming removed 0 bases at V and 2 bases at J, with 11 bases between. The CDR3 has 15 amino acids. The entry originates in a study of Graves' ophthalmopathy and Graves' hyperthyroidism.

The origin of this receptor is an adult woman with stable Graves' hyperthyroidism. The chain couples TRBV6-1 to TRBJ2-7, with D perhaps matching TRBD2 (5 bases). Specimen: peripheral blood. The CDR3: CASSEASGPPYEQYF. The CDR3 nucleotides read TGTGCCAGCAGTGAAGCGAGCGGTCCCCCCTACGAGCAGTACTTC.